A selection of T cell receptor beta chains follows, all from one sample in a study of radiation and T cells in renal cell carcinoma. The protocol was immunoSEQ multiplex PCR, while the TCRdb copy is restricted to in-frame clones and leaves out a portion. The sample shows 120,000 to 150,000 clones, about 88% of them seen only once. Source: blood, taken from a patient whose treatment included radiotherapy and nephrectomy. Receptors originate from a woman in her 70s with renal cell carcinoma. Both conserved end residues are part of each CDR3. D genes are given only for firm matches. Clone size is given for some rows only: seen once, a few or many times, or a class if the clone is expanded.

d_gene: TRBD1
v_gene: TRBV19
j_gene: TRBJ2-1
abundance: NA
CDR3aa: CASSHLPGQGENEQFF
CDR3nt: TGTGCCAGTAGCCACTTACCGGGACAGGGGGAGAATGAGCAGTTCTTC

d_gene: NA
v_gene: TRBV7-6
j_gene: TRBJ2-7
abundance: NA
CDR3aa: CASSPGLHYEQYF
CDR3nt: TGTGCCAGCAGCCCGGGACTTCACTACGAGCAGTACTTC

d_gene: NA
v_gene: TRBV7-2
j_gene: TRBJ1-3
abundance: NA
CDR3aa: CASSLNGGGGNTIYF
CDR3nt: TGTGCCAGCAGCTTAAACGGGGGCGGTGGAAACACCATATATTTT

d_gene: TRBD2
v_gene: TRBV4-2
j_gene: TRBJ2-3
abundance: NA
CDR3aa: CASSQETSGGTDTQYF
CDR3nt: TGTGCCAGCAGCCAAGAGACTAGCGGGGGGACAGATACGCAGTATTTT

d_gene: NA
v_gene: TRBV5-8
j_gene: TRBJ2-1
abundance: NA
CDR3aa: CASSPYRGGNEQFF
CDR3nt: TGTGCCAGCAGCCCGTACAGGGGGGGAAATGAGCAGTTCTTC

d_gene: TRBD1
v_gene: TRBV6-5
j_gene: TRBJ1-4
abundance: NA
CDR3aa: CASSSWTGDKKLFF
CDR3nt: TGTGCCAGCAGTTCTTGGACAGGGGATAAAAAACTGTTTTTT

d_gene: NA
v_gene: TRBV20-1
j_gene: TRBJ2-7
abundance: NA
CDR3aa: CSARAYEQYF
CDR3nt: TGCAGTGCCCGGGCCTACGAGCAGTACTTC

d_gene: TRBD2
v_gene: TRBV19
j_gene: TRBJ2-1
abundance: NA
CDR3aa: CASHVAGGRENEQFF
CDR3nt: TGTGCCAGTCACGTAGCGGGGGGGCGTGAGAATGAGCAGTTCTTC

d_gene: TRBD2
v_gene: TRBV28
j_gene: TRBJ2-7
abundance: NA
CDR3aa: CASSPLAGSSYEQYF
CDR3nt: TGTGCCAGCAGTCCGCTAGCGGGGAGCTCCTACGAGCAGTACTTC

d_gene: NA
v_gene: TRBV5-1
j_gene: TRBJ1-3
abundance: NA
CDR3aa: CASSYQTGLSSGNTIYF
CDR3nt: TGCGCCAGCAGCTACCAGACAGGCCTCAGCTCTGGAAACACCATATATTTT

d_gene: NA
v_gene: TRBV19
j_gene: TRBJ1-5
abundance: few
CDR3aa: CASSGRADNQPQHF
CDR3nt: TGTGCCAGTAGTGGCAGGGCGGACAATCAGCCCCAGCATTTT

d_gene: NA
v_gene: TRBV7-8
j_gene: TRBJ2-6
abundance: NA
CDR3aa: CASSLELSSGANVLTF
CDR3nt: TGTGCCAGCAGCTTAGAACTAAGCTCTGGGGCCAACGTCCTGACTTTC

d_gene: NA
v_gene: TRBV6-5
j_gene: TRBJ1-2
abundance: few
CDR3aa: CASREGEGYTF
CDR3nt: TGTGCCAGCAGGGAGGGGGAGGGCTACACCTTC

d_gene: TRBD1
v_gene: TRBV19
j_gene: TRBJ2-5
abundance: NA
CDR3aa: CASSASGQAGTQYF
CDR3nt: TGTGCCAGTAGTGCATCGGGACAGGCCGGGACCCAGTACTTC

d_gene: NA
v_gene: TRBV13
j_gene: TRBJ2-2
abundance: NA
CDR3aa: CASSTRTNTGELFF
CDR3nt: TGTGCCAGCAGCACCCGGACAAACACCGGGGAGCTGTTTTTT

d_gene: TRBD2
v_gene: TRBV28
j_gene: TRBJ2-1
abundance: NA
CDR3aa: CASSFSWASGVYEQFF
CDR3nt: TGTGCCAGCAGTTTTTCGTGGGCTAGCGGGGTCTATGAGCAGTTCTTC

d_gene: NA
v_gene: TRBV28
j_gene: TRBJ2-3
abundance: NA
CDR3aa: CACSLTGVIDTQYF
CDR3nt: TGTGCCTGCTCGCTCACTGGGGTTATAGATACGCAGTATTTT

d_gene: TRBD1
v_gene: TRBV19
j_gene: TRBJ1-2
abundance: once
CDR3aa: CASIPTGADHGYTF
CDR3nt: TGTGCCAGTATTCCAACAGGGGCAGACCATGGCTACACCTTC

d_gene: NA
v_gene: TRBV10-3
j_gene: TRBJ1-6
abundance: NA
CDR3aa: CAIRSGEASPLHF
CDR3nt: TGTGCCATCCGCTCGGGTGAAGCTTCACCCCTCCACTTT

d_gene: TRBD2
v_gene: TRBV5-1
j_gene: TRBJ2-3
abundance: NA
CDR3aa: CASTPAGGTDTQYF
CDR3nt: TGCGCCAGCACTCCCGCGGGGGGTACAGATACGCAGTATTTT

d_gene: TRBD1
v_gene: TRBV6-1
j_gene: TRBJ2-7
abundance: few
CDR3aa: CASGYQGAGEQYF
CDR3nt: TGTGCCAGCGGCTACCAGGGGGCGGGTGAGCAGTACTTC

d_gene: NA
v_gene: TRBV18
j_gene: TRBJ1-1
abundance: NA
CDR3aa: CASSLNQGTSNTEAFF
CDR3nt: TGTGCCAGCTCATTGAATCAGGGTACGTCGAACACTGAAGCTTTCTTT

d_gene: TRBD1
v_gene: TRBV2
j_gene: TRBJ2-2
abundance: NA
CDR3aa: CASKGQGNTGELFF
CDR3nt: TGTGCCAGCAAAGGACAGGGGAACACCGGGGAGCTGTTTTTT

d_gene: TRBD2
v_gene: TRBV2
j_gene: TRBJ2-6
abundance: NA
CDR3aa: CARTRNPGLAGSPHSGANVLTF
CDR3nt: TGTGCCAGAACCAGGAACCCGGGACTAGCGGGGTCACCACACTCTGGGGCCAACGTCCTGACTTTC

d_gene: TRBD1
v_gene: TRBV2
j_gene: TRBJ1-5
abundance: NA
CDR3aa: CASRQGRQPQHF
CDR3nt: TGTGCCAGCAGACAGGGGCGACAGCCCCAGCATTTT

d_gene: NA
v_gene: TRBV2
j_gene: TRBJ2-7
abundance: NA
CDR3aa: CASSVQRESSEQYF
CDR3nt: TGTGCCAGCAGTGTTCAAAGGGAGTCAAGCGAGCAGTACTTC

d_gene: NA
v_gene: TRBV5-8
j_gene: TRBJ1-1
abundance: NA
CDR3aa: CASSWTVNTEAFF
CDR3nt: TGTGCCAGCAGCTGGACGGTGAACACTGAAGCTTTCTTT

d_gene: TRBD1
v_gene: TRBV7-3
j_gene: TRBJ2-7
abundance: NA
CDR3aa: CASSPGTGIRYEQYF
CDR3nt: TGTGCCAGCAGCCCCGGGACAGGGATCCGCTACGAGCAGTACTTC